These 20 T cell receptor beta chains were sequenced from one sample in a study of T cell repertoires in cytomegalovirus infection. One entry per CDR3 protein results from TCRdb running MiXCR on the reads. The table shows roughly 230,000 distinct CDR3 sequences, with roughly 22% occurring only once. Sequencing was performed on CD8+ T cells from PBMCs. Receptors originate from a human donor in good health (CMV status not recorded). Some clones in this sample may be carry-over from other donors' samples.

The gene calls are TRBV14 and TRBJ2-7; no definite D call. V shed 4 bases and J shed 3 bases, with 19 bases lying between them. In germline, CDR1 is SGHDN, CDR2 FVKESK. The CDR3 runs 16 residues. The DNA of the CDR3 is TGTGCCAGCAGCCCCTTCCGGGTCTCCACAGACTACGAGCAGTACTTC. This sequence encodes CASSPFRVSTDYEQYF.

This clonotype was found many times. The gene calls are TRBV12-3 or TRBV12-4 and TRBJ1-1, with a possible D match to TRBD1 (5 bases). Trimming took off 0 bases at V and 7 bases at J, with 9 bases between the two ends. The CDR3 spans 13 residues. The CDR3 nucleotides read TGTGCCAGCAGTTTAGCTATCGACAGTGAAGCTTTCTTT. This codes for CASSLAIDSEAFF.

This chain connects TRBV20-1 to TRBJ2-1, with D unresolved. Germline-derived CDR1 and CDR2 are DFQATT and SNEGSKA (reference sequence). V was pared by 1 base and J by 4 bases, with 11 bases between. The CDR3 is 14 amino acids. The CDR3 nucleotides read TGCAGTGCTAGAGGTAGTGACGTTTACAATGAGCAGTTCTTC. Translating gives CSARGSDVYNEQFF.

This clonotype was recorded once. A read error may explain this, as a much larger clone is one base away. CDR3 nucleotide sequence: TGTGCCAGCAGTTTATTTTTATTATCGACTTGGGACAATGAGCAGTTCTTC. The encoded protein is CASSLFLLSTWDNEQFF. V and J are TRBV12-3 or TRBV12-4 and TRBJ2-1, with D unresolved. The CDR3 covers 17 residues. Trimming cost V 2 bases and J 5 bases, with 19 bases left between them.

The V and J genes are TRBV28 and TRBJ1-4, with 8 bases that match TRBD1. CDR3 length: 14 amino acids. The V gene's germline CDR1 is MDHEN and CDR2 SYDVKM. V shed 9 bases and J 7 bases; nucleotides not matched to a gene: 10. The CDR3 region is CASGRTGGGEKLFF. The CDR3 DNA follows: TGTGCCAGTGGCCGTACAGGGGGTGGTGAAAAACTGTTTTTT.

This clonotype occurred many times. This chain joins TRBV7-9 and TRBJ2-1; unclear D gene. V lost 4 bases and J lost 6, with 31 bases in between. The CDR3 length is 20 residues. The V gene's germline CDR1 is SEHNR and CDR2 FQNEAQ (reference sequence). This CDR3 reads CASSSTSVGSVGTIGNEQFF. CDR3 sequence (DNA): TGTGCCAGCAGCTCCACCTCTGTGGGGTCCGTCGGTACGATCGGCAATGAGCAGTTCTTC. Full variable domain (outside the CDR3, taken from reference TRBV7-9 and TRBJ2-1): DTGVSQNPRHKITKRGQNVTFRCDPISEHNRLYWYRQTLGQGPEFLTYFQNEAQLEKSRLLSDRFSAERPKGSFSTLEIQRTEQGDSAMYLCASSSTSVGSVGTIGNEQFFGPGTRLTVL.

The J gene is TRBJ1-2, the V gene TRBV20-1, with 7 bases identical to TRBD1. This CDR3 has 14 amino acids. The germline gives CDR1 DFQATT, CDR2 SNEGSKA (reference sequence). Germline trimming cut 3 bases from V and 3 bases from J; bases unmatched to any gene: 7. The CDR3 spells CSARAGGDYYGYTF. CDR3 coding DNA: TGCAGTGCTAGGGCAGGGGGGGACTACTATGGCTACACCTTC.

This clonotype was observed many times. The chain links TRBV7-9 to TRBJ2-2, with D possibly being TRBD1 or TRBD2 (5 bases each). This CDR3 spans 14 amino acids. Per the germline V gene, CDR1 is SEHNR and CDR2 is FQNEAQ (reference sequence). Trimming pared 2 bases from V and 4 bases from J, leaving 8 bases between. As DNA, the CDR3 is TGTGCCAGCAGCTTAAGGGGAGCCACCGGGGAGCTGTTTTTT. Translating it yields CASSLRGATGELFF.

This clonotype was found many times. The chain uses TRBV7-6 and TRBJ2-1; D possibly matches TRBD1 or TRBD2 (5 bases each). Trimming cost V 3 bases and J 10 bases, with 13 bases left between them. Germline V CDR1 and CDR2: SGHVS, FNYEAQ. The CDR3 totals 13 residues. The CDR3 sequence: CASSFSARGEQFF. The CDR3, as DNA: TGTGCCAGCAGCTTCTCGGCCCGGGGCGAGCAGTTCTTC.

V is TRBV7-9 and J is TRBJ2-5; TRBD1 aligns across 8 bases. This CDR3 spans 15 amino acids. Germline CDR1 SEHNR, CDR2 FQNEAQ (reference sequence). After removal of 5 bases from V and 5 bases from J, the junction contained 10 bases not matched to a gene. CDR3 nucleotides: TGTGCCAGCAGCGCTCGGGACAGGATGAGGGAGACCCAGTACTTC. Its protein is CASSARDRMRETQYF. Drawing the rest from reference TRBV7-9 and TRBJ2-5, the complete variable domain is DTGVSQNPRHKITKRGQNVTFRCDPISEHNRLYWYRQTLGQGPEFLTYFQNEAQLEKSRLLSDRFSAERPKGSFSTLEIQRTEQGDSAMYLCASSARDRMRETQYFGPGTRLLVL.

V and J are TRBV9 and TRBJ1-4; the D is unclear. The CDR3 totals 11 residues. Trimming cost V 3 bases and J 6 bases, with 3 bases left between them. The germline gives CDR1 SGDLS, CDR2 YYNGEE. CDR3 nucleotides: TGTGCCAGCAGCGCGGATGAAAAACTGTTTTTT. It translates to CASSADEKLFF.

The chain links TRBV14 to TRBJ2-7; 10 bases are a match to TRBD2. With V trimmed by 3 bases and J by 4 bases, 6 bases remained unmatched. The CDR3 spans 15 residues. Germline values: CDR1 SGHDN, CDR2 FVKESK. CDR3 protein: CASSHEERGGYEQYF. DNA for the CDR3: TGTGCCAGCAGCCACGAGGAGCGGGGGGGTTACGAGCAGTACTTC.

In its sample, this clonotype was seen a few times. The rearrangement links TRBV20-1 to TRBJ2-2; D uncertain. This CDR3 spans 16 amino acids. Germline V gene sequence: CDR1 DFQATT, CDR2 SNEGSKA (reference sequence). Trimming shortened V by 3 bases and J by 2 bases, and 16 bases separated the two germline ends. CDR3 protein: CSAREGRSINTGELFF. CDR3 in DNA: TGCAGTGCTAGGGAAGGACGGTCTATAAACACCGGGGAGCTGTTTTTT.

Comment on this clonotype: A much larger clone lies one base from this, so it may be a read error. This sequence joins TRBV7-2 and TRBJ2-1, with TRBD2 matching 16 bases. Germline V gene sequence: CDR1 SGHTA, CDR2 FQGNSA. The length of the CDR3 is 19 residues. As DNA, the CDR3 is TGTGCCAGCAGCTCGGGACTAGCGGGGGGGCCGGTCTCCTACAATAAGCAGTTCTTC. It encodes CASSSGLAGGPVSYNKQFF.

Only a few counts were recorded for this clonotype. The chain has TRBV14 and TRBJ2-1, with D possibly matching TRBD2 (6 bases). V gave up 3 bases and J gave up 2 bases, with 20 bases separating them. Germline lookup yields CDR1 SGHDN and CDR2 FVKESK. This CDR3 is 18 amino acids long. CDR3 DNA: TGTGCCAGCAGCCAGCGCATCAAGCGGGCTTCTCCCTACAATGAGCAGTTCTTC. As protein: CASSQRIKRASPYNEQFF. Together with reference TRBV14 and TRBJ2-1, the CDR3 gives the full variable domain: EAGVTQFPSHSVIEKGQTVTLRCDPISGHDNLYWYRRVMGKEIKFLLHFVKESKQDESGMPNNRFLAERTGGTYSTLKVQPAELEDSGVYFCASSQRIKRASPYNEQFFGPGTRLTVL.

The DNA for the CDR3 is TGTGCCAGCAGTAGGGGGGCTGAGCAGTTCTTC. Amino acid sequence: CASSRGAEQFF. This chain connects TRBV27 to TRBJ2-1, with D tentatively TRBD1 or TRBD2 (6 bases each). Per germline, CDR1 MNHEY and CDR2 SMNVEV (reference sequence). Trimming stripped 5 bases from V and 9 bases from J, with 8 bases between. This CDR3 spans 11 amino acids.

The gene calls are TRBV27 and TRBJ2-1, with 9 bases that match TRBD1. Germline CDR1 and CDR2: MNHEY and SMNVEV (reference sequence). The V and J ends lost 5 bases and 10 bases, in that order; junction bases with no gene match: 12. CDR3 length: 15 amino acids. The CDR3 sequence is CASSISGTGSSEQFF. CDR3 bases: TGTGCCAGCAGTATCTCCGGGACAGGGTCTTCCGAGCAGTTCTTC.

The J gene is TRBJ1-2, the V gene TRBV25-1, with D maybe TRBD1 (5 bases). The CDR3 is 15 amino acids. V lost 4 bases and J lost 2, with 14 bases in between. Germline lookup yields CDR1 MGHDK and CDR2 SYGVNS. The DNA for the CDR3 is TGTGCCAGCAGTGCGACAGTTAGGGGAAACTATGGCTACACCTTC. Translation: CASSATVRGNYGYTF.

The chain carries TRBV12-3 or TRBV12-4 and TRBJ1-2; a possible D gene is TRBD1 (6 bases). Trimming pared 1 base from V and 1 base from J, leaving 10 bases between. CDR3 size: 15 residues. In nucleotides, the CDR3 is TGTGCCAGCAGTTTAGTCTCGGACAGTAACTATGGCTACACCTTC. Its translation is CASSLVSDSNYGYTF.

This rearrangement joins TRBV3-1 to TRBJ2-7; tentatively, D is TRBD2 (7 bases). The V and J ends lost 4 bases and 2 bases respectively, with 18 bases between them. The germline V gene encodes CDR1 LGHDT and CDR2 YNNKEL (reference sequence). CDR3 length: 16 amino acids. The CDR3 coding sequence is TGTGCCAGCAGCCCTATAGGGGGAGCGGGGACCTACGAGCAGTACTTC. Protein product: CASSPIGGAGTYEQYF.